These T cell receptor beta chains were read from a single sample in a study of CD8+ T cells in alopecia areata. TCRdb's copy holds only in-frame clones and misses some; the assay was immunoSEQ multiplex PCR. This sample has some 200,000 clones; more than 45% occur once, and the top ten carry 1.6%. The sequencing used CD4+ T cells sorted from blood, collected at week 4, from a patient treated with tofacitinib. The receptors originated from a human donor with alopecia areata. Both conserved end residues are part of each CDR3. Fields, in order: J gene, V gene, CDR3 protein.

TRBJ1-1,TRBV14,CASSQVTGVSTEAFF
TRBJ2-1,TRBV7-3,CASSLDGYEQFF
TRBJ2-3,TRBV29-1,CSAAGNADTQYF
TRBJ2-1,TRBV18,CASSPPGEDEQFF
TRBJ2-1,TRBV7-7,CASSPSGGAVYEQFF
TRBJ2-6,TRBV4-3,CASSQDPLGGSGANVLTF
TRBJ2-4,TRBV28,CASSLRGTKNIQYF
TRBJ2-1,TRBV11-1,CASSLDFGLAGEQFF
TRBJ2-7,TRBV28,CASSSRVGEQYF
TRBJ2-5,TRBV7-2,CASSLLASGGAETQYF
TRBJ1-2,TRBV30,CACRNTYGYTF
TRBJ1-2,TRBV2,CASRGQGTVYGYTF
TRBJ1-6,TRBV30,CAWSVAARGNSPLHF
TRBJ1-5,TRBV2,CASTEQGSNQPQHF
TRBJ2-1,TRBV6-1,CASSEASRDREFF
TRBJ1-4,TRBV23-1,CASGRDRGNEKLFF
TRBJ2-7,TRBV7-2,CASSLFGTPFEQYF
TRBJ2-2,TRBV5-1,CASSSILRAETGELFF
TRBJ2-3,TRBV5-1,CASSLVSGGRSADTQYF
TRBJ1-2,TRBV29-1,CSVGSGYPARSYTF
TRBJ1-1,TRBV29-1,CSVQGLLNTEAFF
TRBJ1-5,TRBV5-6,CASSSEGGNNQPQHF
TRBJ2-5,TRBV2,CASSATGVPETQYF
TRBJ1-5,TRBV6-5,CASSRGGFNQPQHF
TRBJ2-7,TRBV7-2,CASSLAPPGRGAYEQYF
TRBJ2-1,TRBV6-5,CASRYLTSGDNNEQFF
TRBJ1-5,TRBV5-6,CASSLGRQNQPQHF
TRBJ2-7,TRBV5-1,CASSLEGVRFHEQYF
TRBJ2-5,TRBV27,CASSANVASSCHF
TRBJ2-3,TRBV14,CASSQQLATDTQYF
TRBJ2-7,TRBV7-2,CASSLKGQNYEQYF
TRBJ2-1,TRBV4-1,CASSQDMERGARNEQFF
TRBJ1-2,TRBV7-3,CASSPTGDPNYGYTF
TRBJ1-1,TRBV30,CAWSKDRDTEAFF
TRBJ2-3,TRBV29-1,CSAPGQGARAQYF
TRBJ2-7,TRBV29-1,CSVRPGPSEQYF
TRBJ2-7,TRBV11-2,CASSLGDRSSYEQYF
TRBJ2-1,TRBV5-1,CASSQQPGESNEQFF
TRBJ1-2,TRBV7-9,CASSFRGAEGYTF
TRBJ1-1,TRBV5-1,CASSNGRQGGTEAFF
TRBJ1-3,TRBV27,CASSLSGVGNTIYF
TRBJ2-2,TRBV5-1,CASSLGPAGELFF
TRBJ1-1,TRBV28,CASSLSVNTEAFF
TRBJ2-3,TRBV29-1,CSVERTDSTDTQYF
TRBJ1-1,TRBV30,CAWSSGPTANTEAFF
TRBJ1-1,TRBV29-1,CSVGRYTEAFF
TRBJ2-4,TRBV30,CAWSGDRKNIQYF
TRBJ1-2,TRBV20-1,CSAGQSYGYTF
TRBJ2-5,TRBV7-6,CASSPGPLVETQYF
TRBJ1-6,TRBV6-1,CASSEVGLGQGPLHF
TRBJ2-2,TRBV27,CASSFRRQTNTGELFF
TRBJ2-3,TRBV5-1,CASSLAGGRVDTQYF
TRBJ2-5,TRBV10-3,CAISESDSNQETQYF
TRBJ2-5,TRBV23-1,CASSLTRTQETQYF
TRBJ2-7,TRBV5-4,CASSLGVGGSSYEQYF
TRBJ1-1,TRBV7-6,CASSSRNTEAFF
TRBJ2-7,TRBV20-1,CSAVDFPYTYF
TRBJ1-2,TRBV19,CASSRDGNYGYTF
TRBJ2-7,TRBV29-1,CSVGRLGYEQYF
TRBJ1-3,TRBV7-2,CASRTTGGRNTIYF